Listed here are 24 T cell receptor beta chains from one sample, sequenced in a study of blood T cell repertoires in COVID-19. Repertoires were generated with immunoSEQ multiplex PCR, while TCRdb's copy carries only in-frame clones and drops some. The sample yields about 440,000 clones, 90% seen once. Sequencing was performed on PBMCs or T cells enriched from blood (not recorded which). All receptors come from a man between 18 and 35 years old who had recovered from COVID-19.

The chain recombines TRBV2 with TRBJ2-5; no reliable D call. The CDR3 is 11 amino acids. The V end lost 4 bases, the J end lost 7 bases, and 7 bases lay between the germline ends. Per germline, CDR1 SNHLY and CDR2 FYNNEI. CDR3 in DNA: TGTGCCAGCAGTGTAGTTCTGACCCAGTACTTC. The encoded protein is CASSVVLTQYF.

This chain links TRBV20-1 with TRBJ1-1; D call uncertain. CDR3 length: 14 residues. Germline CDR1 DFQATT, CDR2 SNEGSKA (reference sequence). V shed 3 bases and J shed 0 bases, with 11 bases lying between them. The CDR3 sequence is CSASLQLMNTEAFF. The CDR3 nucleotides read TGCAGTGCTAGTCTACAGCTAATGAACACTGAAGCTTTCTTT.

Turning to this clone: At the DNA level, this CDR3 is encoded by other sequences in the same sample as well. The chain carries TRBV29-1 and TRBJ1-2; 9 bases fit TRBD1. This CDR3 spans 11 amino acids. CDR1 and CDR2 (germline): SQVTM, ANQGSEA. J was trimmed by 5 bases and V by 6 bases; bases with no gene match: 1. CDR3 sequence reads: CSVGQGYGYTF. The CDR3 nucleotides read TGCAGCGTCGGACAGGGGTATGGCTACACCTTC.

V gene TRBV9 combines with J gene TRBJ2-2; no firm D call. The CDR3 has 16 residues. CDR1 and CDR2 from the germline V gene are SGDLS and YYNGEE. Trimming removed 4 bases at V and 3 bases at J, with 16 bases between. The CDR3 sequence is CASSRSLYGHTGELFF. The CDR3, as DNA: TGTGCCAGCAGCCGTTCTCTGTATGGGCACACCGGGGAGCTGTTTTTT.

This chain connects TRBV12-3 or TRBV12-4 to TRBJ2-1; TRBD2 is a possible D gene (5 bases). V dropped 1 base and J dropped 16 bases, with 14 bases sitting between them. The CDR3 extends over 12 amino acids. The CDR3 DNA is TGTGCCAGCAGTTTAGTATCTAGCCGCGAATTCTTC. This translates into CASSLVSSREFF.

The CDR3 protein is CASRLRSGNTIYF. In DNA form, the CDR3 reads TGTGCCAGCAGGCTGCGCTCTGGAAACACCATATATTTT. The chain recombines TRBV28 with TRBJ1-3; D remains ambiguous. V was cut by 6 bases and J by 0 bases, with 6 bases left in between. Germline CDR1 is MDHEN and CDR2 is SYDVKM. The CDR3 contains 13 residues. Full variable domain (outside the CDR3, taken from reference TRBV28 and TRBJ1-3): DVKVTQSSRYLVKRTGEKVFLECVQDMDHENMFWYRQDPGLGLRLIYFSYDVKMKEKGDIPEGYSVSREKKERFSLILESASTNQTSMYLCASRLRSGNTIYFGEGSWLTVV.

The chain couples TRBV2 to TRBJ1-1; 8 bases match TRBD1. The CDR3 totals 15 residues. The germline gives CDR1 SNHLY, CDR2 FYNNEI. V shed 5 bases, J shed 1 base, and the junction held 6 bases outside the gene matches. CDR3 sequence reads: CASSPRTGPNTEAFF. In nucleotides, the CDR3 is TGTGCCAGCAGTCCGCGGACAGGGCCGAACACTGAAGCTTTCTTT.

The chain links TRBV19 to TRBJ1-2; 7 bases align to TRBD1. The CDR3 is 15 amino acids. Germline CDR1 and CDR2: LNHDA and SQIVND (reference sequence). With 0 bases clipped from V and 7 bases from J, the junction kept 8 bases outside the gene matches. The CDR3 DNA reads TGTGCCAGTAGTATAGATCTAACAGGGGCGGTTGGCTACACCTTC. It specifies CASSIDLTGAVGYTF.

This chain joins TRBV4-1 and TRBJ2-1; D unclear. V was pared by 0 bases and J by 7 bases, with 13 bases between. This CDR3 has 15 residues. Germline-derived CDR1 and CDR2 are MGHRA and YSYEKL. The CDR3 DNA follows: TGCGCCAGCAGCCAAGAGAGGATTGGTTCAAATGAGCAGTTCTTC. It is translated as CASSQERIGSNEQFF.

The CDR3 DNA follows: TGCAGCGTTGACAGGGGGACTCCTAGGACCCAGTACTTC. Translated, it gives CSVDRGTPRTQYF. The rearrangement links TRBV29-1 to TRBJ2-5; TRBD1 is a possible D gene (7 bases). The germline CDR1 and CDR2 sequences are SQVTM and ANQGSEA. Trimming cost V 3 bases and J 7 bases, with 15 bases left between them. This CDR3 spans 13 amino acids.

The chain uses TRBV30 and TRBJ2-5, with 11 bases aligning to TRBD1. The germline CDR1 and CDR2 sequences are GTSNPN and SVGIG (reference sequence). V shed 3 bases, J shed 2 bases, and the junction held 5 bases outside the gene matches. The CDR3 is 15 amino acids. CDR3 amino acids: CAWRGQGGGQETQYF. CDR3 nucleotide sequence: TGTGCCTGGAGGGGACAGGGGGGAGGTCAAGAGACCCAGTACTTC.

The J gene is TRBJ1-2, the V gene TRBV3-1 (or the pseudogene TRBV3-2), with TRBD1 matching over 8 bases. Germline trimming cut 0 bases from V and 5 bases from J; bases unmatched to any gene: 8. The CDR3 runs 16 residues. CDR1 is LGHDT and CDR2 is YNNKEL in the germline V gene (reference sequence). The CDR3 region has the DNA TGTGCCAGCAGCCAAGAGGGTTCGTGGACAGGGTATGGCTACACCTTC. Its protein is CASSQEGSWTGYGYTF.

The rearrangement joins TRBV29-1 to TRBJ2-7, with 7 bases matching TRBD2. Germline V gives CDR1 SQVTM, CDR2 ANQGSEA. The V segment lost 6 bases and the J segment 7 bases; nucleotides outside the gene matches: 18. CDR3 length equals 15 residues. The CDR3 region has the DNA TGCAGCGTAAAAACCGGGACTACAATTACGCGGGAGCAGTACTTC. Its translation: CSVKTGTTITREQYF.

This clone has just one count. The chain employs TRBV5-1 and TRBJ1-1; D is ambiguous. CDR3 length: 12 residues. Germline values: CDR1 SGHRS, CDR2 YFSETQ. V was clipped by 8 bases and J by 4 bases, with 12 bases between them. This CDR3 is CASIAEGTEAFF. As DNA, the CDR3 is TGCGCCAGTATAGCAGAGGGCACTGAAGCTTTCTTT.

This chain uses TRBV24-1 with TRBJ2-1, with TRBD2 identical over 9 bases. This CDR3 region has 19 residues. After removal of 1 base from V and 2 bases from J, the junction contained 11 bases not matched to a gene. The germline CDR1 and CDR2 sequences are KGHDR and SFDVKD. Here the CDR3 reads CATSDFGAGGPLTYNEQFF. In DNA, the CDR3 is TGTGCCACCAGTGATTTCGGAGCGGGAGGCCCCTTAACCTACAATGAGCAGTTCTTC.

The rearrangement joins TRBV7-9 to TRBJ1-3; no clear D. With 5 bases removed from V and 4 bases from J, the gap between germline ends came to 12 bases. Germline values: CDR1 SEHNR, CDR2 FQNEAQ (reference sequence). This CDR3 is built from 14 residues. CDR3 nucleotides: TGTGCCAGCAGCGCGGCAGTAAGAGGAAACACCATATATTTT. Protein: CASSAAVRGNTIYF.

V usage is TRBV15 and J usage is TRBJ2-4; TRBD2 matches 10 bases. This CDR3 is 17 amino acids long. V shed 0 bases, J shed 1 base, and the junction held 3 bases outside the gene matches. In germline, CDR1 is LNHNV, CDR2 YYDKDF (reference sequence). DNA for the CDR3: TGTGCCACCAGCAGAGAGCTAGCGGGAGAGGCCAAAAACATTCAGTACTTC. It encodes CATSRELAGEAKNIQYF.

This clone showed up just once. The V call is TRBV18, the J call TRBJ1-6; the match to TRBD1 covers 8 bases. V shed 3 bases, J shed 8 bases, and the junction held 6 bases outside the gene matches. Germline CDR1 reads KGHSH; CDR2 reads LQKENI. The CDR3 runs to 15 residues. CDR3 coding DNA: TGTGCCAGCTCACCGGGACAGGTGGAGCATTCACCCCTCCACTTT. Encoded protein: CASSPGQVEHSPLHF.

This chain connects TRBV3-1 (or the pseudogene TRBV3-2) to TRBJ1-2, with D unresolved. Trimming cost V 0 bases and J 5 bases, with 7 bases left between them. The length of the CDR3 is 13 residues. Germline V gene data show CDR1 as LGHDT and CDR2 as YNNKEL (reference sequence). In DNA, the CDR3 is TGTGCCAGCAGCCAAGATGCACTTTATGGCTACACCTTC. Its protein product is CASSQDALYGYTF.

This rearrangement joins TRBV6-2 or TRBV6-3 to TRBJ2-1; D is possibly TRBD1 (6 bases). Germline CDR1 is MNHEY and CDR2 is SVGEGT. Trimming removed 6 bases at V and 0 bases at J, with 9 bases between. This CDR3 region has 14 residues. CDR3 coding DNA: TGTGCCAGCAGCCCACAGGGCTCCTACAATGAGCAGTTCTTC. It specifies CASSPQGSYNEQFF.

The rearrangement uses TRBV9 and TRBJ2-1; tentatively, D is TRBD2 (6 bases). Germline V lookup: CDR1 SGDLS, CDR2 YYNGEE. The CDR3 loop spans 15 amino acids. V lost 3 bases and J 4 bases, leaving 14 bases between the germline ends. For the CDR3, the DNA is TGTGCCAGCAGCGAGACCGGGACTTCGTACAATGAGCAGTTCTTC. Translating gives CASSETGTSYNEQFF. The variable domain in full, completed from reference TRBV9 and TRBJ2-1, reads DSGVTQTPKHLITATGQRVTLRCSPRSGDLSVYWYQQSLDQGLQFLIQYYNGEERAKGNILERFSAQQFPDLHSELNLSSLELGDSALYFCASSETGTSYNEQFFGPGTRLTVL.

The chain carries TRBV12-3 or TRBV12-4 and TRBJ2-1; the D gene is possibly TRBD2 (5 bases). The CDR3 spans 12 residues. Trimming cost V 5 bases and J 9 bases, with 11 bases left between them. The CDR3 nucleotides read TGTGCCAGCAGTCCCCTAGCAGTTGAGCAGTTCTTC. Its protein product is CASSPLAVEQFF.

V is TRBV28 and J is TRBJ2-7, with 8 bases identical to TRBD2. The V segment lost 3 bases and the J segment 2 bases; nucleotides outside the gene matches: 6. Germline V gives CDR1 MDHEN, CDR2 SYDVKM. The CDR3 sequence is 15 residues long. The CDR3 nucleotides are TGTGCCAGCAGTTTTTCCACTAGCGGACCCTACGAGCAGTACTTC. Translated: CASSFSTSGPYEQYF.

This clone was found a few times. The J gene is TRBJ2-5, the V gene TRBV7-8; D not certain. Trimming stripped 7 bases from V and 1 base from J, with 13 bases between. The germline gives CDR1 SGHVS, CDR2 FQNEAQ. CDR3 length equals 14 residues. CDR3 amino acids: CASKPLRSQETQYF. In nucleotides, the CDR3 is TGTGCCAGCAAACCTCTCCGGAGCCAAGAGACCCAGTACTTC.